This T cell receptor beta chain was captured by sequencing in a study of T cells expressing NK-cell markers. General observations from the study: Five or six donors showed dominant NKG2C+ clonotypes comprising roughly 1.0-7.0% of their CD8+ T cells.

As concerns this clonotype: Antigen: not known.

For each CDR3 protein, TCRdb gives one entry from its re-call of the 5' RACE reads, without DNA. The table lists some 150,000 distinct CDR3 sequences. There are 14 residues in the CDR3. The TCR sequence derives from a man between 18 and 29 years old in good health. The chain has TRBV12-3 or TRBV12-4 and TRBJ2-5; absent DNA, TCRdb's TRBD1 call cannot be checked. The source material was blood T cells: a sorted CD56 or NKG2C T cell subset, CD4+ or CD8+ T cells, or bulk PBMC T cells (not recorded which). CDR3 sequence: CASSPPGGRKTQYF.